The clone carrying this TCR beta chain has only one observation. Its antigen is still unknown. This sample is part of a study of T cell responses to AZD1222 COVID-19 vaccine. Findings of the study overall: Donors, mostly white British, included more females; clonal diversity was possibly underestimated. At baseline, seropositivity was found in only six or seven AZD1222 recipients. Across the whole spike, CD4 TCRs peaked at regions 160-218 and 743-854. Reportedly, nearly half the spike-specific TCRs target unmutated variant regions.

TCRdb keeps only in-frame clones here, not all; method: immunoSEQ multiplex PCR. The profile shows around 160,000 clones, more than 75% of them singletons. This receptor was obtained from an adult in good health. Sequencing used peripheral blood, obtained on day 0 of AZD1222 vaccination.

The DNA for the CDR3 is TGTGCCAGCAGCTTAGTTAGGACCGGGGAGCTGTTTTTT. It specifies CASSLVRTGELFF. The chain is built from TRBV7-9 and TRBJ2-2; no clear D. V lost 1 base and J 5 bases, leaving 5 bases between the germline ends. Germline V lookup: CDR1 SEHNR, CDR2 FQNEAQ (reference sequence). CDR3 length: 13 amino acids.